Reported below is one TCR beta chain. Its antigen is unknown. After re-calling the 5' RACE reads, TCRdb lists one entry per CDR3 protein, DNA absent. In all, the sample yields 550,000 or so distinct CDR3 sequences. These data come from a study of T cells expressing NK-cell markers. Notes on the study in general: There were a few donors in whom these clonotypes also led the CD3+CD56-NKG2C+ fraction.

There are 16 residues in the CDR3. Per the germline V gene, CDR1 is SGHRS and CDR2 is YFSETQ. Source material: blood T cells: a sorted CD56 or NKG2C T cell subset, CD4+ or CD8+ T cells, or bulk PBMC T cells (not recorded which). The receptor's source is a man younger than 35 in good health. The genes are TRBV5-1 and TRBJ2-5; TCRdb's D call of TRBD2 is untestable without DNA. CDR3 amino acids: CASSLVPSVKSETQYF.